One and the same sample provided the 23 T cell receptor beta chains below, sequenced in a study of identical twins. One entry per CDR3 protein, called by TCRdb with MiXCR from the 5' RACE reads. Of some 250,000 distinct CDR3 sequences in the sample, about 13% were seen once. These same data were also listed under a study on yellow fever vaccine responses in identical twins.

The sequencing input was memory (CD45RO+) T cells sorted from blood. These receptors were obtained from a woman between 18 and 29 years old in good health.

The genes are TRBV4-1 and TRBJ2-1, with unresolved D. Germline lookup yields CDR1 MGHRA and CDR2 YSYEKL. Trimming left V 0 bases short and J 8 bases short, with 11 bases between. The CDR3 is 14 residues long. The CDR3 DNA reads TGCGCCAGCAGCCAAGATCCTAGATCCGATGAGCAGTTCTTC. This translates into CASSQDPRSDEQFF.

The genes are TRBV20-1 and TRBJ2-1, with D perhaps TRBD2 (6 bases). CDR1 and CDR2 from the germline V gene are DFQATT and SNEGSKA (reference sequence). V lost 6 bases and J lost 0, with 9 bases in between. The CDR3 spans 13 residues. The chain's CDR3 is CSALASSYNEQFF. In DNA form, the CDR3 reads TGCAGTGCCCTAGCGTCCTCCTACAATGAGCAGTTCTTC.

A few counts support this clonotype. The gene calls are TRBV7-3 and TRBJ2-1; D is ambiguous. The length of the CDR3 is 17 residues. The V gene's germline CDR1 is SGHTA and CDR2 FQGTGA. Trimming removed 5 bases from V and 1 base from J, with 18 bases in between. Written as DNA, the CDR3 is TGTGCCAGCAGCCCCCTCTCGACCTCTCGGTCCTACAATGAGCAGTTCTTC. Its translation is CASSPLSTSRSYNEQFF. The full variable domain, completed using reference TRBV7-3 and TRBJ2-1, is GAGVSQTPSNKVTEKGKYVELRCDPISGHTALYWYRQSLGQGPEFLIYFQGTGAADDSGLPNDRFFAVRPEGSVSTLKIQRTERGDSAVYLCASSPLSTSRSYNEQFFGPGTRLTVL.

This sequence joins TRBV11-2 and TRBJ2-5, with 14 bases matching TRBD2. Trimming took 4 bases from V and 4 from J; bases not matched to a gene: 11. The CDR3 loop spans 18 amino acids. The germline CDR1 and CDR2 sequences are SGHAT and FQNNGV. The CDR3: CASSYAWTSGRHGETQYF. Written as DNA, the CDR3 is TGTGCCAGCAGCTACGCGTGGACTAGCGGGAGGCACGGAGAGACCCAGTACTTC.

This clonotype was counted at least ten times. The rearrangement links TRBV3-1 to TRBJ1-2; tentatively, D is TRBD1 (5 bases). Germline CDR1 LGHDT, CDR2 YNNKEL (reference sequence). V lost 7 bases and J 7 bases, leaving 22 bases between the germline ends. CDR3 size: 15 residues. CDR3 amino acids: CASTQGFGAVSGYTF. CDR3 nucleotides: TGTGCCAGCACCCAGGGTTTCGGGGCGGTTTCTGGCTACACCTTC.

This clonotype was recorded at least ten times. This rearrangement joins TRBV7-2 to TRBJ1-5, with 8 bases aligning to TRBD1. CDR1 and CDR2 (germline): SGHTA, FQGNSA. This CDR3 spans 15 amino acids. With 5 bases clipped from V and 5 bases from J, the junction kept 8 bases outside the gene matches. The CDR3 sequence is CASSTGTGWDQPQHF. The CDR3 coding sequence is TGTGCCAGCAGCACGGGGACAGGATGGGATCAGCCCCAGCATTTT. The full variable domain, completed using reference TRBV7-2 and TRBJ1-5, is GAGVSQSPSNKVTEKGKDVELRCDPISGHTALYWYRQSLGQGLEFLIYFQGNSAPDKSGLPSDRFSAERTGGSVSTLTIQRTQQEDSAVYLCASSTGTGWDQPQHFGDGTRLSIL.

This clonotype was counted a few times. The J gene is TRBJ2-3, the V gene TRBV7-2; D is undetermined. Trimming left V 0 bases short and J 0 bases short, with 7 bases between. This CDR3 spans 15 amino acids. Germline assignment: CDR1 SGHTA and CDR2 FQGNSA. The chain's CDR3 is CASSLAETSTDTQYF. Here the CDR3 DNA reads TGTGCCAGCAGCTTAGCGGAAACTAGCACAGATACGCAGTATTTT.

There are a few counts of this clonotype. The rearrangement joins TRBV7-2 to TRBJ2-1; 9 nucleotides align to TRBD1. There are 15 residues in the CDR3. Germline loops: CDR1 SGHTA, CDR2 FQGNSA. V trimming: 4 bases; J trimming: 3 bases; junction bases outside the gene matches: 4. CDR3 amino acids: CASSYRDRVYNEQFF. The CDR3 DNA reads as TGTGCCAGCAGCTACCGGGACAGGGTCTACAATGAGCAGTTCTTC. Based on the CDR3 plus reference TRBV7-2 and TRBJ2-1, the full variable domain is GAGVSQSPSNKVTEKGKDVELRCDPISGHTALYWYRQSLGQGLEFLIYFQGNSAPDKSGLPSDRFSAERTGGSVSTLTIQRTQQEDSAVYLCASSYRDRVYNEQFFGPGTRLTVL.

The chain is built from TRBV11-3 and TRBJ1-5; D not certain. CDR3 length: 14 amino acids. Trimming took off 1 base at V and 2 bases at J, with 6 bases between the two ends. Germline lookup yields CDR1 SGHNT and CDR2 YENEEA. The CDR3 protein is CASSLGLRNQPQHF. DNA for the CDR3: TGTGCCAGCAGCTTAGGGCTGCGCAATCAGCCCCAGCATTTT.

The chain combines TRBV27 with TRBJ2-3; no definite D call. CDR1 is MNHEY, CDR2 SMNVEV, per germline (reference sequence). Trimming removed 7 bases at V and 0 bases at J, with 20 bases between. The CDR3 has 17 amino acids. The CDR3 bases are TGTGCCAGCACCCTCGTCTCTAAGAAGCCCAGCACAGATACGCAGTATTTT. This sequence encodes CASTLVSKKPSTDTQYF.

This clonotype was observed many times. CDR3 nucleotides: TGTGCCAGCTCTCCCCAGGCGGGGACAGGGGGGAATGAGCAGTTCTTC. This gives the protein CASSPQAGTGGNEQFF. V usage is TRBV18 and J usage is TRBJ2-1; TRBD1 aligns across 11 bases. Germline V gene sequence: CDR1 KGHSH, CDR2 LQKENI. There are 16 residues in the CDR3. V trimming: 6 bases; J trimming: 7 bases; junction bases outside the gene matches: 11.

This clonotype was seen more than once but under ten times. The gene calls are TRBV7-6 and TRBJ2-1, with 11 bases that match TRBD2. The germline gives CDR1 SGHVS, CDR2 FNYEAQ. The CDR3 consists of 17 residues. V trimming: 5 bases; J trimming: 6 bases; junction bases outside the gene matches: 12. The CDR3 protein is CASSPGLGTSGLNEQFF. The DNA for the CDR3 is TGTGCCAGCAGCCCGGGCTTGGGGACTAGCGGTCTCAATGAGCAGTTCTTC.

The rearrangement links TRBV20-1 to TRBJ2-7; D is unresolved. Per the germline V gene, CDR1 is DFQATT and CDR2 is SNEGSKA (reference sequence). CDR3 size: 13 residues. V was trimmed by 4 bases and J by 1 base, leaving 11 bases between them. The CDR3 loop reads CSANPPGSYEQYF. Here the CDR3 DNA reads TGCAGTGCTAACCCCCCAGGATCCTACGAGCAGTACTTC.

This clonotype was detected only a few times. The chain employs TRBV18 and TRBJ1-4; D unclear. The CDR3 contains 12 residues. V lost 5 bases and J lost 7, with 8 bases in between. The V gene's germline CDR1 is KGHSH and CDR2 LQKENI. The DNA for the CDR3 is TGTGCCAGCTCAATGACCCGTGAAAAACTGTTTTTT. This gives the protein CASSMTREKLFF.

This clonotype appeared many times. CDR3 sequence reads: CASSLSGGSSYNEQFF. The CDR3 nucleotides are TGTGCCAGCAGTTTAAGCGGGGGATCCTCCTACAATGAGCAGTTCTTC. The chain is built from TRBV7-2 and TRBJ2-1; 8 bases are a match to TRBD2. Unmatched junction bases numbered 7, after V lost 6 bases and J lost 0 bases. This CDR3 contains 16 residues. Germline CDR1 and CDR2: SGHTA and FQGNSA.

The V call is TRBV4-3, the J call TRBJ2-3, with 7 bases matching TRBD1. Per germline, CDR1 LGHNA and CDR2 YSLEER. The CDR3 runs to 15 residues. Germline trimming cut 3 bases from V and 0 bases from J; bases unmatched to any gene: 3. CDR3 in amino acids: CASSQGQTSTDTQYF. Here the CDR3 DNA reads TGCGCCAGCAGCCAGGGACAGACTAGCACAGATACGCAGTATTTT.

This clonotype has a handful of counts. The CDR3 nucleotides read TGTGCCAGCAGCGAAAGAGGGGGTTCTAACTATGGCTACACCTTC. Its protein is CASSERGGSNYGYTF. The V and J genes are TRBV7-2 and TRBJ1-2, with D possibly being TRBD1 (6 bases). The germline V gene encodes CDR1 SGHTA and CDR2 FQGNSA. CDR3 length: 15 amino acids. Trimming took 5 bases from V and 0 from J, leaving 13 bases between them. The complete variable domain, with remaining parts taken from reference TRBV7-2 and TRBJ1-2, reads GAGVSQSPSNKVTEKGKDVELRCDPISGHTALYWYRQSLGQGLEFLIYFQGNSAPDKSGLPSDRFSAERTGGSVSTLTIQRTQQEDSAVYLCASSERGGSNYGYTFGSGTRLTVV.

This clonotype was counted ten times or more. This sequence joins TRBV6-2 or TRBV6-3 and TRBJ2-1; 8 bases agree with TRBD2. V lost 8 bases, J lost 7 bases, and 10 bases stayed unmatched. Germline assignment: CDR1 MNHEY and CDR2 SVGEGT. The CDR3 consists of 14 residues. The CDR3 here is CASLSGGIENEQFF. The CDR3 DNA reads as TGTGCCAGCCTAAGCGGGGGCATCGAAAATGAGCAGTTCTTC.

This clonotype was counted a few times. The chain employs TRBV4-3 and TRBJ2-2, with D possibly TRBD1 on 7 matching bases. CDR1 and CDR2 (germline): LGHNA, YSLEER. There are 17 residues in the CDR3. Trimming took off 0 bases at V and 3 bases at J, with 14 bases between the two ends. The CDR3 coding sequence is TGCGCCAGCAGCCAAGATCGGGGGACAGCTCACACCGGGGAGCTGTTTTTT. Translating gives CASSQDRGTAHTGELFF.

This clonotype came up many times. The chain has TRBV6-5 and TRBJ2-7, with 7 bases lining up with TRBD1. Trimming cost V 4 bases and J 5 bases; bases outside gene matches: 5. Germline-derived CDR1 and CDR2 are MNHEY and SVGAGI. CDR3 length: 13 residues. The CDR3 is CASSSAGGNEQYF. CDR3 in DNA: TGTGCCAGCAGTTCAGCAGGGGGTAACGAGCAGTACTTC.

The gene calls are TRBV4-2 and TRBJ2-3; 8 positions agree with TRBD2. V gave up 5 bases and J gave up 6 bases; unmatched junction bases: 13. This CDR3 has 16 amino acids. Germline V gene sequence: CDR1 LGHNA, CDR2 YNFKEQ. CDR3 in DNA: TGTGCCAGCAGCACCATAATTAGCGGGAACCTGGATACGCAGTATTTT. It codes for CASSTIISGNLDTQYF.

This clonotype was found many times. V gene TRBV7-8 combines with J gene TRBJ1-6, with TRBD1 as a possible D gene (5 bases). CDR1 and CDR2 (germline): SGHVS, FQNEAQ. Trimming stripped 5 bases from V and 7 bases from J, with 18 bases between. The CDR3 totals 16 residues. CDR3 amino acids: CASSPRQGGINSPLHF. CDR3 DNA: TGTGCCAGCAGCCCCCGGCAGGGAGGGATCAATTCACCCCTCCACTTT.

This clonotype was counted many times. The CDR3, as DNA: TGTGCCAGCAGTCCCTTGGGCGGGAGGGTCTACAATGAGCAGTTCTTC. As protein: CASSPLGGRVYNEQFF. The chain has TRBV12-3 or TRBV12-4 and TRBJ2-1, with 9 bases identical to TRBD2. The CDR3 is 16 amino acids. Trimming took 5 bases from V and 3 from J; bases not matched to a gene: 8.